The 20 T cell receptor beta chains given below trace back to one sample, sequenced in a study of shared clonotypes between healthy human individuals. Method: immunoSEQ multiplex PCR; TCRdb's copy keeps in-frame clones and lacks some. This table has more than 2 million clones, just over 90% appearing once. CD45RO-negative cells were positively selected for CCR7, leaving out terminally differentiated effector memory CD45RA+ cells. The sample comprised naive CD8+ T cells from PBMCs. These receptors originate from a man between 18 and 29 years old in good health. Some clones in this sample may be carry-over from other donors' samples.

This clone was counted only a few times. The V gene is TRBV7-6, the J gene TRBJ1-2; tentative D call: TRBD1 (5 bases). This CDR3 comprises 14 residues. V was pared by 5 bases and J by 2 bases, with 12 bases between. Germline CDR1 is SGHVS and CDR2 is FNYEAQ. For the CDR3, the DNA is TGTGCCAGCAGCGCACAGGACGGGAACTATGGCTACACCTTC. The encoded protein is CASSAQDGNYGYTF.

This clone was seen only once. At the DNA level, this CDR3 is encoded by other sequences in the same sample as well. The chain couples TRBV7-2 to TRBJ2-1; D remains ambiguous. The CDR3 consists of 13 residues. V dropped 3 bases and J dropped 5 bases, with 8 bases sitting between them. CDR1 and CDR2 from the germline V gene are SGHTA and FQGNSA. The CDR3 sequence: CASSLGSHNEQFF. Here the CDR3 DNA reads TGTGCCAGCAGCTTGGGCAGCCACAATGAGCAGTTCTTC.

The CDR3 region is CAWSAETDTQYF. The CDR3 nucleotides read TGTGCCTGGAGTGCCGAAACAGATACGCAGTATTTT. The gene calls are TRBV30 and TRBJ2-3, with unresolved D. The germline CDR1 and CDR2 sequences are GTSNPN and SVGIG (reference sequence). This CDR3 is 12 amino acids long. The ends were cut back, 1 base at V and 3 bases at J, with 5 bases in the middle.

The CDR3 DNA is TGTGCCAGCAGCTTTTCCCGGGGAAACACCGGGGAGCTGTTTTTT. Residues: CASSFSRGNTGELFF. The rearrangement uses TRBV7-9 and TRBJ2-2, with D maybe TRBD2 (5 bases). The CDR3 sequence is 15 residues long. Trimming took off 3 bases at V and 2 bases at J, with 10 bases between the two ends. Germline CDR1 and CDR2: SEHNR and FQNEAQ (reference sequence).

The chain employs TRBV27 and TRBJ2-2; 7 nucleotides line up with TRBD2. The germline V gene has CDR1 MNHEY and CDR2 SMNVEV (reference sequence). The ends lost 8 bases at V and 3 bases at J; junction bases unmatched: 12. The CDR3 runs to 16 residues. The CDR3 loop reads CASGPIAGQDTGELFF. CDR3 coding DNA: TGTGCCAGCGGCCCGATAGCGGGTCAGGACACCGGGGAGCTGTTTTTT.

CDR3 nucleotide sequence: TGTGCCAGCAGCTTGCCTAGCCGTAGCACAGATACGCAGTATTTT. Encoded protein: CASSLPSRSTDTQYF. This chain uses TRBV5-4 with TRBJ2-3, with D perhaps TRBD2 (5 bases). The V gene lost 1 base and the J gene lost 0 bases, with 9 bases spanning the gap. The CDR3 covers 15 residues. The germline gives CDR1 SGHNT, CDR2 YYREEE (reference sequence).

This clone came up once. V gene TRBV28 combines with J gene TRBJ2-2, with D maybe TRBD2 (6 bases). CDR3 length: 15 amino acids. Trimming removed 5 bases at V and 7 bases at J, with 17 bases between. Germline CDR1 and CDR2: MDHEN and SYDVKM. CDR3 region: CASSPGMWEVGELFF. CDR3 coding DNA: TGTGCCAGCAGTCCAGGGATGTGGGAGGTCGGGGAGCTGTTTTTT.

This sequence joins TRBV25-1 and TRBJ1-1, with D possibly TRBD1 on 5 matching bases. Trimming cost V 2 bases and J 1 base, with 8 bases left between them. CDR1 and CDR2 (germline): MGHDK, SYGVNS. The CDR3 contains 14 residues. The CDR3 spells CASSEGARNTEAFF. CDR3 DNA sequence: TGTGCCAGCAGTGAAGGGGCGAGGAACACTGAAGCTTTCTTT.

About this clone: The same CDR3 can be traced to other DNA sequences in this sample. The chain employs TRBV27 and TRBJ1-5, with 7 bases matching TRBD1. V gave up 6 bases and J gave up 3 bases; unmatched junction bases: 5. The CDR3 extends over 14 amino acids. The germline V gene has CDR1 MNHEY and CDR2 SMNVEV (reference sequence). DNA for the CDR3: TGTGCCAGCAGCCCGACAGGGACCAATCAGCCCCAGCATTTT. Protein sequence: CASSPTGTNQPQHF.

In its sample, this clone was seen once. V usage is TRBV27 and J usage is TRBJ2-5, with D possibly TRBD1 on 5 matching bases. This CDR3 has 14 amino acids. Germline V lookup: CDR1 MNHEY, CDR2 SMNVEV (reference sequence). The V end lost 3 bases, the J end lost 2 bases, and 10 bases lay between the germline ends. CDR3 nucleotides: TGTGCCAGCAGTTTTGGCCAGGGTCAAGAGACCCAGTACTTC. Translating it yields CASSFGQGQETQYF.

The CDR3 nucleotides are TGTGCCAGCAGCTTCAATGCCGGACCGGGACACACCTACGAGCAGTACTTC. Translation gives CASSFNAGPGHTYEQYF. This chain connects TRBV11-2 to TRBJ2-7, with a possible D match to TRBD1 (6 bases). Germline assignment: CDR1 SGHAT and CDR2 FQNNGV. Trimming pared 3 bases from V and 2 bases from J, leaving 20 bases between. The CDR3 is 17 amino acids.

A single count supports this clone. The chain is built from TRBV4-2 and TRBJ2-7, with unresolved D. CDR1 LGHNA and CDR2 YNFKEQ come from the germline V gene. V was clipped by 8 bases and J by 1 base, with 15 bases between them. This CDR3 is 14 amino acids long. CDR3 in amino acids: CASPLPIPSYEQYF. The CDR3 nucleotides read TGTGCCAGCCCCCTCCCTATTCCTTCCTACGAGCAGTACTTC.

The rearrangement joins TRBV5-3 to TRBJ1-5, with TRBD1 as a possible D gene (5 bases). TRBV5-3 is annotated as an ORF whose role is uncertain. The CDR3 runs to 18 residues. Trimming shortened V by 10 bases and J by 0 bases, and 26 bases separated the two germline ends. CDR3 nucleotide sequence: TGTGCCCGCACTCTTTGGGGCTATTTAAGGGATAGCAATCAGCCCCAGCATTTT. Translating it yields CARTLWGYLRDSNQPQHF.

V usage is TRBV4-1 and J usage is TRBJ1-1; no clear D. This CDR3 region has 14 residues. The germline gives CDR1 MGHRA, CDR2 YSYEKL. With 0 bases removed from V and 8 bases from J, the gap between germline ends came to 13 bases. This CDR3 reads CASSQDLFDLEAFF. In DNA form, the CDR3 reads TGCGCCAGCAGCCAAGACCTTTTCGACCTCGAAGCTTTCTTT.

A word on this clone: This CDR3 is also generated by other DNA sequences in the sample. The chain combines TRBV28 with TRBJ2-7, with D unclear. Germline V gene sequence: CDR1 MDHEN, CDR2 SYDVKM. The germline V and J ends were trimmed by 6 bases and 4 bases, with 7 bases remaining between them. There are 11 residues in the CDR3. The CDR3 sequence is CASSPGYEQYF. CDR3 bases: TGTGCCAGCAGCCCTGGTTACGAGCAGTACTTC.

This clone showed up just once. The gene calls are TRBV6-5 and TRBJ2-7; TRBD2 agrees at 9 bases. There are 15 residues in the CDR3. V trimming: 4 bases; J trimming: 2 bases; junction bases outside the gene matches: 6. Per the germline V gene, CDR1 is MNHEY and CDR2 is SVGAGI. CDR3 nucleotide sequence: TGTGCCAGCAGTTGGGGTGGCGGGAGGGCCTACGAGCAGTACTTC. This gives the protein CASSWGGGRAYEQYF.

The rearrangement joins TRBV5-5 to TRBJ1-2, with TRBD1 matching 8 bases. After removal of 0 bases from V and 5 bases from J, the junction contained 6 bases not matched to a gene. The CDR3 is 15 amino acids. Per the germline V gene, CDR1 is SGHKS and CDR2 is YYEKEE (reference sequence). The CDR3 loop is CASSLDHRGSYGYTF. The CDR3 bases are TGTGCCAGCAGCTTGGATCACAGGGGGTCTTATGGCTACACCTTC.

The chain uses TRBV9 and TRBJ2-5; TRBD1 matches at 7 bases. Germline assignment: CDR1 SGDLS and CDR2 YYNGEE. The CDR3 totals 18 residues. J lost 4 bases, V lost 1 base, and 16 bases had no gene match. CDR3 nucleotides: TGTGCCAGCAGCGTATATGCACAGCCAAGGGGGCTACGAGAGACCCAGTACTTC. This gives the protein CASSVYAQPRGLRETQYF.

A single count supports this clone. This rearrangement joins TRBV28 to TRBJ2-7, with 7 bases fitting TRBD1. This CDR3 is built from 13 residues. Per germline, CDR1 MDHEN and CDR2 SYDVKM. After removal of 6 bases from V and 2 bases from J, the junction contained 4 bases not matched to a gene. The CDR3 coding sequence is TGTGCCAGCAGGGGGGACAGCACCTACGAGCAGTACTTC. This encodes CASRGDSTYEQYF.

J is TRBJ2-7 and V is TRBV6-1; D is possibly TRBD1 or TRBD2 (7 bases each). Trimming took off 3 bases at V and 3 bases at J, with 24 bases between the two ends. CDR3 length: 18 amino acids. Germline CDR1 is MNHNS and CDR2 is SASEGT. The CDR3 DNA follows: TGTGCCAGCAGTGACAGAGGGGGCGGGGGCCGTCTTTACTACGAGCAGTACTTC. It yields the protein CASSDRGGGGRLYYEQYF.